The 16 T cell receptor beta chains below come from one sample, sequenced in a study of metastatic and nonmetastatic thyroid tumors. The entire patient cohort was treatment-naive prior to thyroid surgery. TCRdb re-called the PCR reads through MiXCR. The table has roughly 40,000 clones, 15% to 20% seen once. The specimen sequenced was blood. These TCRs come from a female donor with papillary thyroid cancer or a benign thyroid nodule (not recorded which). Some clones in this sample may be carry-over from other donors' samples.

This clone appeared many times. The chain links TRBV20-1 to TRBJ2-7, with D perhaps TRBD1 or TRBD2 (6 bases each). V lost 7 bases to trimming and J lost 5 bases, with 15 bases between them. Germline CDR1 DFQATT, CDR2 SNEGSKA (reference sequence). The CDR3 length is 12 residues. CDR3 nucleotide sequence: TGCAGTGGGGGGGCCTCGGGACACGAGCAGTACTTC. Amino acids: CSGGASGHEQYF.

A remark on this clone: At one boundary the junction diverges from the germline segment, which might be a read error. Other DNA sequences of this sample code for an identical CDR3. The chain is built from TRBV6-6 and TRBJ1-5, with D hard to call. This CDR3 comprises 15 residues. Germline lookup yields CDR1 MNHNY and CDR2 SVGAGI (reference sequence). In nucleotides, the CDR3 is TGTGCCAGCAGTTACGCACCGAATAGCAATCAGCCGCAGCATTTT. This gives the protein CASSYAPNSNQPQHF.

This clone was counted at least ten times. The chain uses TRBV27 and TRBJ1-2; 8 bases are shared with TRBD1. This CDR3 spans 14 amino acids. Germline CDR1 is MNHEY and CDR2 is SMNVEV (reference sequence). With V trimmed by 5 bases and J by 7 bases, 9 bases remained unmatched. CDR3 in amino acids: CASSRWEQGVGYTF. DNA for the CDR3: TGTGCCAGCAGTCGGTGGGAACAGGGGGTTGGCTACACCTTC.

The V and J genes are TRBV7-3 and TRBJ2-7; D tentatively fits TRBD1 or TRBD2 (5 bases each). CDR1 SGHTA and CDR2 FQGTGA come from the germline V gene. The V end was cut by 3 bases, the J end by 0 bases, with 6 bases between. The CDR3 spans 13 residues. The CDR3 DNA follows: TGTGCCAGCAGCTTGGGACGCTCCTACGAGCAGTACTTC. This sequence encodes CASSLGRSYEQYF.

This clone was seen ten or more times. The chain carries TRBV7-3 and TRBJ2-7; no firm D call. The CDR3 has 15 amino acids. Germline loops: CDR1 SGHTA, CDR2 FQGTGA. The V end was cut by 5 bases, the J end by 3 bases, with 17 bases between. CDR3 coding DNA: TGTGCCAGCAGCCCCCAGGCGACCTCCTACTACGAGCAGTACTTC. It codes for CASSPQATSYYEQYF.

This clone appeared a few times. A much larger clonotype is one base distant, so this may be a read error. The CDR3 sequence: CSSGETPGELFF. The CDR3 bases are TGCAGCTCAGGGGAGACCCCCGGGGAGCTGTTTTTT. The J gene is TRBJ2-2, the V gene TRBV29-1, with D perhaps matching TRBD1 (6 bases). Trimming shortened V by 8 bases and J by 6 bases, and 13 bases separated the two germline ends. This CDR3 is built from 12 residues. Germline lookup yields CDR1 SQVTM and CDR2 ANQGSEA.

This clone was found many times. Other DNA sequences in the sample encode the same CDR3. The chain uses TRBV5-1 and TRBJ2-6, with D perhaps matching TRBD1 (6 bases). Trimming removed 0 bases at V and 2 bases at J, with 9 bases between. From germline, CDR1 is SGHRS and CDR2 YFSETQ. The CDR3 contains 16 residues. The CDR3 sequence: CASSLAGGAGANVLTF. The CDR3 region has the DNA TGCGCCAGCAGCTTGGCTGGGGGCGCTGGGGCCAACGTCCTGACTTTC.

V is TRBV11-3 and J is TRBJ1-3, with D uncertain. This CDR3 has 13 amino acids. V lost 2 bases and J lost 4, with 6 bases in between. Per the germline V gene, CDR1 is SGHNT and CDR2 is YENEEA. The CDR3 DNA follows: TGTGCCAGCAGCTTAAACGCCGGAAACACCATATATTTT. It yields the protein CASSLNAGNTIYF.

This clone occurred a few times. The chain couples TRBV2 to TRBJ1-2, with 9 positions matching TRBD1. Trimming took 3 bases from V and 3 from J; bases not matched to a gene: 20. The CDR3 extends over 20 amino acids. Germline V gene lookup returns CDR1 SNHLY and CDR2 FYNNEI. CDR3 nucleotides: TGTGCCAGCAGTGATCCTTTACCGGGACAGGGACGACTACTTTACTATGGCTACACCTTC. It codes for CASSDPLPGQGRLLYYGYTF.

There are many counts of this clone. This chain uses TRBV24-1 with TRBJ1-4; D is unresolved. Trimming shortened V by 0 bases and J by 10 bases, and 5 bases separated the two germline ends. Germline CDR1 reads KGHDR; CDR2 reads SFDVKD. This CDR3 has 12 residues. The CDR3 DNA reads TGTGCCACCAGTGATTTGACGGGAAAACTGTTTTTT. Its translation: CATSDLTGKLFF.

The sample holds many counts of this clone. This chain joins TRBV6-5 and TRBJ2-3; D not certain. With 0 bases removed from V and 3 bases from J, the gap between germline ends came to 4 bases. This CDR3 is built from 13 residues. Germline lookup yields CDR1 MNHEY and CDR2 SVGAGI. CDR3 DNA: TGTGCCAGCAGTTACTCCCAAACAGATACGCAGTATTTT. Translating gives CASSYSQTDTQYF.

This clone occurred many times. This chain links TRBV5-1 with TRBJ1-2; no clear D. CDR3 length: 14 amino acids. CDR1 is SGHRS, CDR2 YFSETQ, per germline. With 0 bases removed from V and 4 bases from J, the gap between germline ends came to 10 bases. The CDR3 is CASSLDGLTYGYTF. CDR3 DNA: TGCGCCAGCAGCTTGGATGGGCTAACCTATGGCTACACCTTC.

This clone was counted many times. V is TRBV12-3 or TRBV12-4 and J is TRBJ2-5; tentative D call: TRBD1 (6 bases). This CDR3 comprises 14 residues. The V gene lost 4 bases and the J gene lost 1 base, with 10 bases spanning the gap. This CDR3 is CASSSRQVQETQYF. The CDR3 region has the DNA TGTGCCAGCAGTTCGAGACAGGTCCAAGAGACCCAGTACTTC.

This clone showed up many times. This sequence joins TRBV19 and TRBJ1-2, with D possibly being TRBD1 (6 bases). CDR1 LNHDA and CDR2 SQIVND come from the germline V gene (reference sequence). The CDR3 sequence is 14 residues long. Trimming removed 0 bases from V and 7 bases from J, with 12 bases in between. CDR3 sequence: CASSIDMGARGYTF. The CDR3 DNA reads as TGTGCCAGTAGTATAGATATGGGGGCGCGTGGCTACACCTTC.

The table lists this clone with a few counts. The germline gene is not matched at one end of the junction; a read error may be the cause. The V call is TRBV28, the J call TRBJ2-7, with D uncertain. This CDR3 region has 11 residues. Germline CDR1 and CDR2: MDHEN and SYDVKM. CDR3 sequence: CASSLAYEHYF. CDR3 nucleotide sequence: TGTGCCAGCTCGCTCGCCTACGAGCATTACTTC.

The CDR3 DNA sequence: TGCGCCAGCAGCTCGCGACGAGCCGCAACTAATGAAAAACTGTTTTTT. Residues: CASSSRRAATNEKLFF. The rearrangement links TRBV5-1 to TRBJ1-4; D remains ambiguous. The V gene's germline CDR1 is SGHRS and CDR2 YFSETQ. Trimming took 3 bases from V and 0 from J, leaving 12 bases between them. The CDR3 has 16 amino acids.